Listed here are 8 T cell receptor beta chains from one sample, sequenced in a study of OX40 agonist ivuxolimab in advanced cancers. Libraries were constructed by the immunoSEQ multiplex PCR assay. As stored in TCRdb, this immuneACCESS dataset retains in-frame rearrangements with V and J assigned. A fraction of the clones does not appear; measured against another copy, unresolved V genes explain less than half of the discrepancy, and the remainder lacks a known reason. For this sample there are about 41,000 clones; 87% appear just once. The ten largest account for roughly 3.6% of the sample. Sequences were derived from CD4+ or CD8+ T cells sorted from blood, sampled in a trial of the OX40 agonist ivuxolimab. Receptors were obtained from an adult with an advanced solid tumor such as melanoma, head and neck, liver or kidney cancer.

The rearrangement joins TRBV11-1 to TRBJ1-1, with 7 bases lining up with TRBD1. This CDR3 spans 16 amino acids. Germline-derived CDR1 and CDR2 are SGHAT and FQDESV (reference sequence). With 1 base clipped from V and 0 bases from J, the junction kept 5 bases outside the gene matches. The DNA of the CDR3 is TGTGCCAGCAGCTTAGTTGGAGACAGGGTGAACACTGAAGCTTTCTTT. This translates into CASSLVGDRVNTEAFF. The complete variable domain, with remaining parts taken from reference TRBV11-1 and TRBJ1-1, reads EAEVAQSPRYKITEKSQAVAFWCDPISGHATLYWYRQILGQGPELLVQFQDESVVDDSQLPKDRFSAERLKGVDSTLKIQPAELGDSAMYLCASSLVGDRVNTEAFFGQGTRLTVV.

Concerning this clone itself: The junction shows a germline mismatch at one end, possibly a read error. The chain joins TRBV2 to TRBJ1-1; D gene ambiguous. CDR3 length: 15 residues. In germline, CDR1 is SNHLY, CDR2 FYNNEI. CDR3 sequence reads: CASREGWAGNTEAFF. The CDR3 nucleotides read TGTGCCAGCAGGGAAGGGTGGGCAGGGAACACTGAAGCTTTCTTT.

J is TRBJ2-7 and V is TRBV9; D could derive from TRBD1 or TRBD2 (5 bases each). Trimming removed 4 bases from V and 1 base from J, with 18 bases in between. Germline assignment: CDR1 SGDLS and CDR2 YYNGEE. CDR3 length equals 16 residues. CDR3 amino acids: CASSKEGLETSYEQYF. In DNA form, the CDR3 reads TGTGCCAGCAGCAAAGAGGGGCTAGAGACTTCCTACGAGCAGTACTTC.

The V call is TRBV18, the J call TRBJ2-6; maybe TRBD1 (6 bases). The CDR3 runs to 15 residues. V lost 1 base to trimming and J lost 2 bases, with 6 bases between them. From germline, CDR1 is KGHSH and CDR2 LQKENI. The CDR3 loop is CASSPQGAGANVLTF. The DNA for the CDR3 is TGTGCCAGCTCACCACAGGGGGCTGGGGCCAACGTCCTGACTTTC.

Only a few counts were recorded for this clone. The genes are TRBV6-6 and TRBJ2-3; possibly TRBD2 for D (6 bases). V lost 8 bases and J 6 bases, leaving 12 bases between the germline ends. The V gene's germline CDR1 is MNHNY and CDR2 SVGAGI (reference sequence). CDR3 size: 12 residues. CDR3 residues: CASRRAGDTQYF. In nucleotides, the CDR3 is TGTGCCAGCCGGAGGGCCGGGGATACGCAGTATTTT.

This clone was seen a single time. The chain links TRBV19 to TRBJ2-7; D not certain. Germline V gene sequence: CDR1 LNHDA, CDR2 SQIVND (reference sequence). V lost 7 bases and J lost 5, with 18 bases in between. This CDR3 has 14 amino acids. The CDR3, as DNA: TGTGCCAGTACCCCGCCCTGGCAGCCCAACGAGCAGTACTTC. Protein product: CASTPPWQPNEQYF.

In this sample, this clone turned up once. The rearrangement joins TRBV10-3 to TRBJ1-2, with D maybe TRBD1 (6 bases). Germline CDR1 reads ENHRY; CDR2 reads SYGVKD. V lost 0 bases and J lost 7, with 15 bases in between. The CDR3 extends over 15 amino acids. In nucleotides, the CDR3 is TGTGCCATCAGTGAGTCAATCGGGGGGCGAGGTGGCTACACCTTC. It translates to CAISESIGGRGGYTF.

By proportion, this clone is medium-sized. The chain links TRBV7-2 to TRBJ2-7; 7 bases map to TRBD1. V trimming: 1 base; J trimming: 0 bases; junction bases outside the gene matches: 6. Germline V lookup: CDR1 SGHTA, CDR2 FQGNSA. The CDR3 sequence is 16 residues long. The CDR3 DNA reads as TGTGCCAGCAGCTTAGTAGGGGGCTACAACTCCTACGAGCAGTACTTC. Protein: CASSLVGGYNSYEQYF.